The T cell receptor (beta chain) under discussion was sequenced for a study of CD8+CD57+ T cells in acquired aplastic anemia. Looking at the study overall: Isolated CD4+ and CD8+ cells, once sorted, yielded DNA averaging about 3.1 ug.

An expansion of CD8+CD57+ cells by flow cytometry had been shown in patients chosen for sequencing. All patients had severe acquired aplastic anemia. Blood came from patients not yet given any therapy. The use of genomic DNA as template underpinned the TCR beta VDJ and CDR3 profiling. Using its own MiXCR run on the reads, TCRdb lists one record per CDR3 protein. This sample has over 150,000 distinct CDR3 sequences; 60% to 80% occur once, and the top ten carry about 50%. The sample was sorted CD4+, CD8+, or CD8+CD57+ T cells (not recorded which) from PBMCs. This TCR derives from a human donor with aplastic anemia.

For the CDR3, the DNA is TGTGCCAGCAGCTACACACCTAGCGGGAGTCCCTACAATGAGCAGTTCTTC. Translation gives CASSYTPSGSPYNEQFF. The rearrangement joins TRBV7-9 to TRBJ2-1; 10 bases align to TRBD2. The germline CDR1 and CDR2 sequences are SEHNR and FQNEAQ (reference sequence). CDR3 size: 17 residues. After removal of 4 bases from V and 2 bases from J, the junction contained 8 bases not matched to a gene.